This TCR beta chain originates from a study of cytomegalovirus exposure and HLA in healthy donors. General study points: In vitro testing confirmed three CMV-associated chains as specific for CMV antigens.

A note on this clone: The target antigen is unknown.

The data were produced by immunoSEQ multiplex PCR, yet TCRdb's version contains in-frame clones alone and is incomplete. The sample holds about 340,000 clones, approximately 90% seen once. The germline V gene has CDR1 SNHLY and CDR2 FYNNEI. Between the trimmed V and J ends, which lost 4 bases and 0 bases, there was a span of 16 bases. The CDR3 length is 17 residues. Separation from the roughly 600-subject first cohort characterized the roughly 110-subject validation cohort, to which the donors belonged. This TCR was recovered from a woman between 18 and 29 years old in good health and CMV-seronegative. The chain employs TRBV2 and TRBJ1-5; D call uncertain. Sequencing was done on a sample of PBMCs. The CDR3 sequence: CASSGSAGKTSNQPQHF. As DNA, the CDR3 is TGTGCCAGCAGTGGGTCGGCAGGAAAAACTAGCAATCAGCCCCAGCATTTT.